Given below is one T cell receptor (beta chain) in context. The sample holds other DNA sequences that translate to the same CDR3. The data are from a study of blood T cell repertoires in COVID-19. Per the germline V gene, CDR1 is SEHNR and CDR2 is FQNEAQ (reference sequence). The CDR3 runs 12 residues. V lost 1 base and J 8 bases, leaving 8 bases between the germline ends. Measured with immunoSEQ multiplex PCR; TCRdb has only the in-frame clones, and not every one. There are just over 650,000 clones in the sample; approximately 90% occur only once, and roughly 0.25% lies in the top ten. The receptor comes from a woman aged 18-29 years with acute or convalescent COVID-19. J is TRBJ1-2 and V is TRBV7-9; D remains ambiguous. The sequencing sample was made of peripheral blood. DNA of the CDR3: TGTGCCAGCAGCTTAGATAGCCGGGGCTACACCTTC. Its protein is CASSLDSRGYTF.